The table lists the clone carrying this TCR beta chain with a few counts. Antigen: not known. Each subset's genomic DNA was shared equally among a number of immunoSEQ plates. Sequencing used immunoSEQ multiplex PCR; TCRdb keeps in-frame clones, though not all of them. The sample comprises about 1.9 million clones, around 95% of which are singletons, and more than 1.5% rests with the top ten. The source of the sample is a study of shared clonotypes between healthy human individuals. Study findings and constraints: Collection of samples was limited to blood; tissue repertoires likely differ.

CD8 cells regarded as naive lacked CD45RO, were positively chosen for CCR7, and omitted terminally differentiated effector memory CD45RA+ cells. Healthy adults negative for HIV, lacking recent acute infections or vaccinations, served as donors. CDR1 and CDR2 from the germline V gene are GTSNPN and SVGIG (reference sequence). Deletions cut 2 bases from V and 4 bases from J, with 14 bases between. The CDR3 extends over 14 amino acids. V is TRBV30 and J is TRBJ1-1; D is possibly TRBD1 (6 bases). The clonotype comes from a man aged 18 to 29 in good health. Some clones in this sample may be carry-over from other donors' samples. The specimen sequenced was naive CD8+ T cells from PBMCs. The CDR3 loop is CAWSMRGRSTEAFF. Here the CDR3 DNA reads TGTGCCTGGAGTATGAGGGGGAGAAGCACTGAAGCTTTCTTT.